The present T cell receptor beta chain was sequenced within a study of T cell responses to AZD1222 COVID-19 vaccine. General study results and limits: Baseline seropositives among AZD1222 recipients totaled only six.

Worth noting for this clone: The target antigen is unknown.

Sequencing used immunoSEQ multiplex PCR; TCRdb keeps in-frame clones, though not all of them. The table lists around 180,000 clones, about 88% of them singletons, with 25% to 30% in the top ten. The sample in question was peripheral blood, obtained 28 days after the second AZD1222 dose. This TCR came from an adult who received the AZD1222 COVID-19 vaccine.

The CDR3 spells CASSYSGGALEQYF. For the CDR3, the DNA is TGTGCCAGCAGTTACTCTGGGGGAGCGCTCGAGCAGTACTTC. The chain uses TRBV6-2 or TRBV6-3 and TRBJ2-7; D possibly matches TRBD1 or TRBD2 (5 bases each). The CDR3 runs to 14 residues. Germline values: CDR1 MNHEY, CDR2 SVGEGT. Between the trimmed V and J ends, which lost 0 bases and 6 bases, there was a span of 12 bases.